Listed here are 29 T cell receptor beta chains from one sample, sequenced in a study of cytomegalovirus exposure and HLA in healthy donors. In the PCR, 60 Vbeta and 13 Jbeta primers were used. TCRdb's table, derived via immunoSEQ multiplex PCR, lists solely in-frame clones and lacks some. This repertoire shows approximately 170,000 clones, roughly 77% found once; its top ten account for less than 4%. The material sequenced was PBMCs. The receptor source for this set is a woman aged 30 to 39 in good health and CMV-seropositive.

The rearrangement joins TRBV28 to TRBJ1-2, with TRBD1 matching 9 bases. J was trimmed by 4 bases and V by 5 bases; bases with no gene match: 11. The CDR3 has 16 amino acids. Germline CDR1 MDHEN, CDR2 SYDVKM. CDR3 in amino acids: CASSEPGQGLSYGYTF. CDR3 sequence (DNA): TGTGCCAGCAGTGAACCAGGACAGGGGCTTTCCTATGGCTACACCTTC.

The chain couples TRBV7-2 to TRBJ2-1, with a possible D match to TRBD2 (6 bases). Trimming cost V 4 bases and J 4 bases, with 17 bases left between them. Germline V CDR1 and CDR2: SGHTA, FQGNSA. The CDR3 has 16 amino acids. This chain's CDR3 is CASSSRRTGDYNEQFF. CDR3 DNA: TGTGCCAGCAGCTCTCGAAGGACGGGAGATTACAATGAGCAGTTCTTC. The full variable domain, in which reference TRBV7-2 and TRBJ2-1 provide the parts outside the CDR3, is GAGVSQSPSNKVTEKGKDVELRCDPISGHTALYWYRQSLGQGLEFLIYFQGNSAPDKSGLPSDRFSAERTGGSVSTLTIQRTQQEDSAVYLCASSSRRTGDYNEQFFGPGTRLTVL.

The chain recombines TRBV13 with TRBJ1-1; no clear D. Trimming shortened V by 8 bases and J by 5 bases, and 15 bases separated the two germline ends. The length of the CDR3 is 13 residues. Germline CDR1 and CDR2: PRHDT and FYEKMQ (reference sequence). This CDR3 is CASAYQEWTEAFF. The CDR3 DNA follows: TGTGCCAGCGCCTATCAGGAATGGACTGAAGCTTTCTTT.

The chain combines TRBV19 with TRBJ1-2; TRBD1 aligns across 8 bases. Germline values: CDR1 LNHDA, CDR2 SQIVND (reference sequence). J was trimmed by 7 bases and V by 5 bases; bases with no gene match: 6. The CDR3 spans 13 residues. The CDR3 DNA reads as TGTGCCAGTAGTCTCGGGACAGGCCTTGGCTACACCTTC. Encoded protein: CASSLGTGLGYTF.

This sequence joins TRBV14 and TRBJ1-6, with D tentatively TRBD1 (5 bases). CDR1 and CDR2 from the germline V gene are SGHDN and FVKESK. The CDR3 covers 12 residues. Trimming shortened V by 0 bases and J by 11 bases, and 5 bases separated the two germline ends. In nucleotides, the CDR3 is TGTGCCAGCAGCCAAGACAGGGCACCCCTCCACTTT. Protein product: CASSQDRAPLHF. The full variable domain, with the rest looked up from reference TRBV14 and TRBJ1-6, is EAGVTQFPSHSVIEKGQTVTLRCDPISGHDNLYWYRRVMGKEIKFLLHFVKESKQDESGMPNNRFLAERTGGTYSTLKVQPAELEDSGVYFCASSQDRAPLHFGNGTRLTVT.

This clone was picked up many times. The J gene is TRBJ2-3, the V gene TRBV6-4; 10 bases align to TRBD2. The CDR3 consists of 15 residues. Germline loops: CDR1 MRHNA, CDR2 SNTAGT. The J segment lost 6 bases and the V segment lost 8 bases, leaving 11 bases of the junction unmatched. The CDR3 is CASQRLAGEGDTQYF. The CDR3 nucleotides are TGTGCCAGCCAGAGGCTAGCGGGAGAGGGGGATACGCAGTATTTT.

The chain links TRBV7-9 to TRBJ2-7, with a tentative D call TRBD1 (5 bases). The ends were cut back, 5 bases at V and 4 bases at J, with 9 bases in the middle. The germline V gene encodes CDR1 SEHNR and CDR2 FQNEAQ (reference sequence). This CDR3 is built from 12 residues. The CDR3 nucleotides read TGTGCCAGCAGCACCAGGGTTTACGAGCAGTACTTC. Protein sequence: CASSTRVYEQYF.

In this sample, this clone turned up once. The rearrangement uses TRBV7-9 and TRBJ2-4; D call uncertain. The CDR3 spans 13 residues. CDR1 and CDR2 (germline): SEHNR, FQNEAQ (reference sequence). V dropped 7 bases and J dropped 0 bases, with 7 bases sitting between them. CDR3 amino acids: CASTSLAKNIQYF. The CDR3 DNA reads as TGTGCCAGCACCAGTTTAGCCAAAAACATTCAGTACTTC.

This clone has more than one count but fewer than ten. This chain uses TRBV5-4 with TRBJ1-3; TRBD1 might be the D (5 bases). The CDR3 extends over 18 amino acids. Germline V gene lookup returns CDR1 SGHNT and CDR2 YYREEE (reference sequence). V was shortened by 2 bases and J by 2 bases, with 20 bases between the two germline ends. The CDR3 bases are TGTGCCAGCAGCTTTAGTTTGTGGCAGGGAGGAACTGGAAACACCATATATTTT. Translated, it gives CASSFSLWQGGTGNTIYF.

In its sample, this clone was seen once. V is TRBV28 and J is TRBJ2-1, with a possible D match to TRBD2 (5 bases). V was pared by 6 bases and J by 1 base, with 13 bases between. Germline assignment: CDR1 MDHEN and CDR2 SYDVKM. This CDR3 has 15 residues. The CDR3 here is CASSTDGVSYNEQFF. The CDR3 DNA reads as TGTGCCAGCAGCACGGACGGGGTTTCCTACAATGAGCAGTTCTTC.

This clone was counted only a few times. This chain joins TRBV9 and TRBJ2-1, with D possibly being TRBD2 (6 bases). The CDR3 totals 14 residues. Looked up from germline, CDR1 is SGDLS and CDR2 is YYNGEE. The germline V and J ends were trimmed by 3 bases and 3 bases, with 10 bases remaining between them. CDR3 residues: CASSGGTRYNEQFF. The CDR3 coding sequence is TGTGCCAGCAGCGGCGGGACTCGCTACAATGAGCAGTTCTTC.

V gene TRBV27 combines with J gene TRBJ2-1; no reliable D call. The CDR3 sequence is 12 residues long. V lost 7 bases to trimming and J lost 5 bases, with 9 bases between them. From germline, CDR1 is MNHEY and CDR2 SMNVEV (reference sequence). The CDR3 bases are TGTGCCAGCACATCCCACAACAATGAGCAGTTCTTC. Amino acids: CASTSHNNEQFF.

The genes are TRBV7-5 and TRBJ2-6; TRBD2 was called by the table and not checked on the DNA. TRBV7-5 is recorded as a pseudogene. The CDR3 has 16 amino acids. The CDR3 nucleotides are TGTGTCAGAAGCTTAGGCTCATCGGGAGGGGCCAACGTCCTGACTTTC. This gives the protein CVRSLGSSGGANVLTF.

This clone has just one count. Other DNA sequences in this sample translate to the same CDR3. This rearrangement joins TRBV5-4 to TRBJ2-5; possibly TRBD2 for D (6 bases). Per the germline V gene, CDR1 is SGHNT and CDR2 is YYREEE (reference sequence). Trimming cost V 0 bases and J 2 bases, with 14 bases left between them. The CDR3 length is 16 residues. This CDR3 is CASSLEAGWGQETQYF. The DNA for the CDR3 is TGTGCCAGCAGCTTGGAGGCGGGATGGGGTCAAGAGACCCAGTACTTC.

The chain joins TRBV15 to TRBJ2-1; possibly TRBD2 for D (6 bases). The V gene lost 0 bases and the J gene lost 4 bases, with 13 bases spanning the gap. Germline CDR1 and CDR2: LNHNV and YYDKDF (reference sequence). This CDR3 comprises 16 residues. The CDR3: CATSRDRLAEYNEQFF. The CDR3 DNA sequence: TGTGCCACCAGCAGAGATCGGTTAGCGGAGTACAATGAGCAGTTCTTC.

The rearrangement uses TRBV6-5 and TRBJ1-1; tentative D call: TRBD1 (6 bases). V gave up 2 bases and J gave up 10 bases, with 8 bases separating them. The CDR3 has 11 amino acids. The V gene's germline CDR1 is MNHEY and CDR2 SVGAGI. The DNA for the CDR3 is TGTGCCAGCAGTTACGGGGGCTCAGCTTTCTTT. Protein product: CASSYGGSAFF.

This sequence joins TRBV5-1 and TRBJ1-1; 12 positions match TRBD1. The CDR3 totals 17 residues. V lost 1 base and J lost 8; bases outside the gene matches: 12. CDR1 is SGHRS, CDR2 YFSETQ, per germline. The DNA for the CDR3 is TGCGCCAGCAGCTTGCGGGGACAGGGGGCTTATAAGGAGGAAGCTTTCTTT. This sequence encodes CASSLRGQGAYKEEAFF.

The rearrangement uses TRBV7-6 and TRBJ1-5; 8 nucleotides align to TRBD1. The junction had 10 bases not matched to a gene; V was cut back by 5 bases and J by 4 bases. The germline V gene encodes CDR1 SGHVS and CDR2 FNYEAQ. The CDR3 runs to 16 residues. The CDR3 protein is CASSLGQGVSNQPQHF. CDR3 bases: TGTGCCAGCAGCCTTGGACAGGGAGTTAGTAATCAGCCCCAGCATTTT.

The chain links TRBV19 to TRBJ2-7; 8 bases map to TRBD1. Germline assignment: CDR1 LNHDA and CDR2 SQIVND (reference sequence). The CDR3 runs 18 residues. Trimming at V came to 3 bases and at J to 6 bases, leaving 19 bases not matched to a gene. The CDR3 sequence: CASSIGGELDRVHSEQYF. DNA for the CDR3: TGTGCCAGTAGTATCGGTGGGGAGTTGGACAGGGTTCATTCCGAGCAGTACTTC.

This clone was recorded only once. This chain uses TRBV4-1 with TRBJ2-5, with 7 positions matching TRBD1. The J call may be faulty, since TRBJ2-7 better matches the DNA end. This CDR3 comprises 15 residues. Per germline, CDR1 MGHRA and CDR2 YSYEKL. Here the CDR3 reads CASSQVPGGSYEQYF. DNA for the CDR3: TGCGCCAGCAGCCAAGTACCAGGGGGAAGCTACGAGCAGTACTTC.

The V call is TRBV7-6, the J call TRBJ1-4, with 7 bases lining up with TRBD1. Per the germline V gene, CDR1 is SGHVS and CDR2 is FNYEAQ. J gave up 3 bases and V 5 bases, and 6 bases lay outside the gene matches. The CDR3 is 15 amino acids. CDR3 in DNA: TGTGCCAGCAGCGCACAACAGGGGTCTAATGAAAAACTGTTTTTT. Translated, it gives CASSAQQGSNEKLFF.

This clone has at least ten counts. The chain uses TRBV19 and TRBJ1-2, with D possibly being TRBD1 (5 bases). Trimming pared 6 bases from V and 4 bases from J, leaving 12 bases between. The V gene's germline CDR1 is LNHDA and CDR2 SQIVND (reference sequence). The CDR3 runs to 13 residues. The CDR3 DNA sequence: TGTGCCAGTAGCCCGACAGTTAGCTATGGCTACACCTTC. This gives the protein CASSPTVSYGYTF.

V is TRBV6-5 and J is TRBJ1-5; 7 bases match TRBD1. Losses at the gene ends were 8 bases for V and 5 bases for J; bases not matched to a gene: 6. This CDR3 region has 13 residues. Per the germline V gene, CDR1 is MNHEY and CDR2 is SVGAGI. CDR3 DNA sequence: TGTGCCAGCCAGACAGGGCTGCATCAGCCCCAGCATTTT. Protein sequence: CASQTGLHQPQHF.

The chain couples TRBV5-5 to TRBJ2-1; maybe TRBD2 (6 bases). Germline CDR1 is SGHKS and CDR2 is YYEKEE (reference sequence). The V gene lost 0 bases and the J gene lost 7 bases, with 11 bases spanning the gap. The CDR3 runs to 14 residues. This chain's CDR3 is CASSLVNSGNEQFF. The CDR3 DNA reads as TGTGCCAGCAGCTTGGTAAACAGCGGGAATGAGCAGTTCTTC.

The chain uses TRBV2 and TRBJ1-1; 7 positions match TRBD1. Trimming cost V 2 bases and J 5 bases; bases outside gene matches: 8. This CDR3 is 15 amino acids long. Germline V gives CDR1 SNHLY, CDR2 FYNNEI. The CDR3 coding sequence is TGTGCCAGCAGTGAAATGAGGGGGCGCGAAACTGAAGCTTTCTTT. This translates into CASSEMRGRETEAFF. The full variable domain, completed using reference TRBV2 and TRBJ1-1, is EPEVTQTPSHQVTQMGQEVILRCVPISNHLYFYWYRQILGQKVEFLVSFYNNEISEKSEIFDDQFSVERPDGSNFTLKIRSTKLEDSAMYFCASSEMRGRETEAFFGQGTRLTVV.

The chain combines TRBV4-1 with TRBJ2-3; D is perhaps TRBD2 (5 bases). CDR3 size: 16 residues. Per germline, CDR1 MGHRA and CDR2 YSYEKL. Trimming removed 0 bases from V and 1 base from J, with 11 bases in between. This CDR3 is CASSQDPREGTDTQYF. In DNA, the CDR3 is TGCGCCAGCAGCCAAGATCCCCGGGAAGGCACAGATACGCAGTATTTT.

V is TRBV7-2 and J is TRBJ2-5; D is perhaps TRBD1 (6 bases). The V gene lost 0 bases and the J gene lost 5 bases, with 13 bases spanning the gap. The germline gives CDR1 SGHTA, CDR2 FQGNSA. This CDR3 region has 15 residues. The CDR3, as DNA: TGTGCCAGCAGCTTAGCCTCGACAGGTTCCGAGACCCAGTACTTC. Translated, it gives CASSLASTGSETQYF.

This chain links TRBV14 with TRBJ2-1; unclear D gene. Germline CDR1 and CDR2: SGHDN and FVKESK. V lost 4 bases and J 0 bases, leaving 7 bases between the germline ends. The CDR3 totals 14 residues. The CDR3 is CASSRRSSYNEQFF. CDR3 DNA sequence: TGTGCCAGCAGCCGACGGAGCTCCTACAATGAGCAGTTCTTC.

This rearrangement joins TRBV6-5 to TRBJ2-7; D not certain. Per the germline V gene, CDR1 is MNHEY and CDR2 is SVGAGI. V lost 0 bases to trimming and J lost 2 bases, with 5 bases between them. The length of the CDR3 is 13 residues. The CDR3 region is CASSYSTAYEQYF. For the CDR3, the DNA is TGTGCCAGCAGTTACTCTACAGCCTACGAGCAGTACTTC.